The T cell receptor beta chain described here comes from a study of CD8+ T cells in alopecia areata. Study-wide background: A regimen of oral tofacitinib, 5 to 10 mg twice daily, was given to treated patients. The SALT score measured affected scalp surface percentage in treated patients.

Sequencing relied on a cDNA template that was reverse transcribed from extracted RNA. Repertoires were generated with immunoSEQ multiplex PCR, while TCRdb's copy carries only in-frame clones and drops some. The sample holds about 190,000 clones, roughly three fifths seen once. The treatment was: oral pan-JAK inhibitor, 5-10 mg twice daily. Collected material from alopecia areata patients comprised lesional scalp punch biopsies and peripheral blood. Findings and limits, study-wide: Whereas mice showed it more clearly, TCR sharing across patients was murkier, possibly because of HLA.

Germline V gives CDR1 SGHRS, CDR2 YFSETQ. This CDR3 region has 15 residues. V shed 1 base and J shed 1 base, with 11 bases lying between them. Concerning this clone: Its cognate antigen is unknown.

This chain connects TRBV5-1 to TRBJ2-5; D ambiguous. Sequenced material: CD4+ T cells sorted from blood, taken at week 4, from a patient treated with tofacitinib. The TCR was taken from a human donor with alopecia areata. The CDR3 spells CASSLQTSSQETQYF. The CDR3 DNA reads as TGCGCCAGCAGCTTGCAAACGAGTTCCCAAGAGACCCAGTACTTC.